This entry lists 15 T cell receptor beta chains sequenced from one sample in a study of CD8 T cells in ankylosing spondylitis. Each CDR3 protein gets one entry after TCRdb re-called the 5' RACE reads with MiXCR. Of 150,000 to 200,000 distinct CDR3 sequences in the sample, around a tenth were seen once. The sequenced sample was blood, either unsorted or a sorted T cell fraction (not recorded which). The receptors shown here come from a male donor with ankylosing spondylitis or in good health (not recorded which).

This clonotype was recorded a few times. V gene TRBV5-1 combines with J gene TRBJ2-3, with a possible D match to TRBD2 (5 bases). In germline, CDR1 is SGHRS, CDR2 YFSETQ. The length of the CDR3 is 14 residues. With 4 bases removed from V and 4 bases from J, the gap between germline ends came to 13 bases. In DNA form, the CDR3 reads TGCGCCAGCAGCCCACGCCGGGAATCAGATACGCAGTATTTT. Its translation is CASSPRRESDTQYF.

This clonotype showed up many times. V is TRBV27 and J is TRBJ2-7, with 7 nucleotides matching TRBD1. V lost 4 bases to trimming and J lost 2 bases; unmatched junction nucleotides: 5. The CDR3 consists of 14 residues. Germline V gene data show CDR1 as MNHEY and CDR2 as SMNVEV (reference sequence). The CDR3 spells CASSSLDRAYEQYF. The DNA of the CDR3 is TGTGCCAGCAGTTCCTTAGACAGGGCCTACGAGCAGTACTTC.

This clonotype was counted at least ten times. The CDR3 DNA sequence: TGTGCCAGCAGCTTAGCATCGGGAAGCACAGATACGCAGTATTTT. Translation gives CASSLASGSTDTQYF. The V gene is TRBV7-2, the J gene TRBJ2-3; weak D call: TRBD2 (5 bases). Germline V gives CDR1 SGHTA, CDR2 FQGNSA. This CDR3 has 15 amino acids. V was pared by 0 bases and J by 0 bases, with 7 bases between.

J is TRBJ1-4 and V is TRBV5-1; D call uncertain. The ends were cut back, 0 bases at V and 8 bases at J, with 14 bases in the middle. This CDR3 spans 15 amino acids. Germline V gives CDR1 SGHRS, CDR2 YFSETQ. CDR3 amino acids: CASSLAPGANEKLFF. CDR3 sequence (DNA): TGCGCCAGCAGCTTGGCTCCGGGAGCCAACGAAAAACTGTTTTTT.

This clonotype appeared a few times. The CDR3 loop is CASGPGLASNTGELFF. In DNA form, the CDR3 reads TGTGCCAGCGGCCCCGGGCTAGCCTCGAACACCGGGGAGCTGTTTTTT. The chain recombines TRBV4-2 with TRBJ2-2; weak D call: TRBD2 (5 bases). V dropped 8 bases and J dropped 0 bases, with 16 bases sitting between them. In germline, CDR1 is LGHNA, CDR2 YNFKEQ. The CDR3 runs 16 residues.

This clonotype was seen repeatedly, ten times or more. The chain has TRBV5-1 and TRBJ2-1; TRBD2 is a possible D gene (6 bases). Between the trimmed V and J ends, which lost 3 bases and 6 bases, there was a span of 13 bases. The length of the CDR3 is 14 residues. CDR1 SGHRS and CDR2 YFSETQ come from the germline V gene. CDR3 protein: CASSYGTEFNEQFF. The CDR3 bases are TGCGCCAGCAGCTACGGGACTGAATTCAATGAGCAGTTCTTC.

Ten or more counts support this clonotype. This chain joins TRBV20-1 and TRBJ2-5, with D hard to call. The V end was cut by 1 base, the J end by 5 bases, with 20 bases between. The V gene's germline CDR1 is DFQATT and CDR2 SNEGSKA (reference sequence). There are 16 residues in the CDR3. The CDR3 protein is CSARGLVPPNSETQYF. In nucleotides, the CDR3 is TGCAGTGCTAGAGGCCTAGTTCCCCCCAATAGCGAGACCCAGTACTTC.

The chain uses TRBV20-1 and TRBJ1-5; no firm D call. The CDR3 consists of 16 residues. Germline V gives CDR1 DFQATT, CDR2 SNEGSKA (reference sequence). V was pared by 6 bases and J by 0 bases, with 18 bases between. CDR3 sequence: CSALQRWGNSNQPQHF. The CDR3 coding sequence is TGCAGTGCCCTCCAACGGTGGGGAAATAGCAATCAGCCCCAGCATTTT.

This clonotype was found a few times. This chain links TRBV5-1 with TRBJ1-2; 7 nucleotides line up with TRBD1. V dropped 0 bases and J dropped 3; count of bases not matched to a gene: 11. The CDR3 has 17 residues. CDR1 and CDR2 (germline): SGHRS, YFSETQ. DNA for the CDR3: TGCGCCAGCAGCTTGGAGGGACAGCCAAATAGGGACTATGGCTACACCTTC. It codes for CASSLEGQPNRDYGYTF.

The V call is TRBV5-1, the J call TRBJ2-7; D call uncertain. The CDR3 totals 13 residues. V was cut by 4 bases and J by 7 bases, with 15 bases left in between. Germline loops: CDR1 SGHRS, CDR2 YFSETQ. The CDR3: CASSLGVQREQYF. Written as DNA, the CDR3 is TGCGCCAGCAGCCTTGGCGTCCAGAGGGAGCAGTACTTC.

This clonotype occurred once. The chain joins TRBV21-1 to TRBJ2-6. TRBV21-1 has pseudogene status. There are 15 residues in the CDR3. The CDR3 spells CGSSKDRSGANVLTF. CDR3 nucleotides: TGTGGCAGCAGCAAGGACCGCTCTGGGGCCAACGTCCTGACTTTC.

This clonotype turned up a few times. The V and J genes are TRBV7-2 and TRBJ1-1; D not certain. Germline loops: CDR1 SGHTA, CDR2 FQGNSA. Trimming removed 0 bases at V and 6 bases at J, with 11 bases between. The CDR3 runs 14 residues. CDR3 coding DNA: TGTGCCAGCAGCTTAGCAGTGGGAAACGCTGAAGCTTTCTTT. Translation gives CASSLAVGNAEAFF.

This clonotype has at least ten counts. V and J are TRBV10-2 and TRBJ1-2; 8 bases map to TRBD1. This CDR3 region has 13 residues. Germline loops: CDR1 WSHSY, CDR2 SAAADI. V shed 2 bases, J shed 6 bases, and the junction held 2 bases outside the gene matches. CDR3 nucleotide sequence: TGCGCCAGCAGTGAGAGGACAGGGCATGGCTACACCTTC. Encoded protein: CASSERTGHGYTF.

The chain combines TRBV7-9 with TRBJ1-1; 9 bases fit TRBD1. CDR1 is SEHNR and CDR2 is FQNEAQ in the germline V gene (reference sequence). V lost 1 base, J lost 7 bases, and 10 bases stayed unmatched. The CDR3 sequence is 16 residues long. In DNA form, the CDR3 reads TGTGCCAGCAGCTTAGGGACTCCGGGACAGGGTCATGAAGCTTTCTTT. It translates to CASSLGTPGQGHEAFF.

This clonotype appeared many times. V is TRBV7-6 and J is TRBJ2-7; D is undetermined. Per the germline V gene, CDR1 is SGHVS and CDR2 is FNYEAQ. The CDR3 spans 12 residues. The V end was cut by 1 base, the J end by 6 bases, with 7 bases between. This CDR3 reads CASSLVRSEQYF. For the CDR3, the DNA is TGTGCCAGCAGCTTAGTAAGGAGCGAGCAGTACTTC. Full variable domain (missing parts from reference TRBV7-6 and TRBJ2-7): GAGVSQSPRYKVTKRGQDVALRCDPISGHVSLYWYRQALGQGPEFLTYFNYEAQQDKSGLPNDRFSAERPEGSISTLTIQRTEQRDSAMYRCASSLVRSEQYFGPGTRLTVT.